The T cell receptor (beta chain) described here comes from a study of control samples from healthy donors and cancer patients. Libraries were prepared by immunoSEQ multiplex PCR; TCRdb keeps only in-frame clonotypes and omits some of them. The top ten hold around 0.9% of the sample, which has 100,000 or so clones, roughly nine tenths seen once. There are 17 residues in the CDR3. Losses at the gene ends were 3 bases for V and 0 bases for J; bases not matched to a gene: 11. CDR1 is DFQATT and CDR2 is SNEGSKA in the germline V gene (reference sequence). The TCR sequence derives from a woman younger than 45 in good health. Sequences were obtained from blood. The V and J genes are TRBV20-1 and TRBJ1-3, with 7 bases lining up with TRBD1. The CDR3 loop reads CSASRRVDRNSGNTIYF. The CDR3 nucleotides read TGCAGTGCTAGTCGCCGCGTGGACAGGAACTCTGGAAACACCATATATTTT.